The text below deals with one T cell receptor (beta chain). No antigen is known for it. The source of the sample is a study of tumor-infiltrating lymphocytes in localized non-small cell lung cancer. On the study more broadly: Patients included smokers and never-smokers with various histologies, some sampled after neoadjuvant chemotherapy.

This CDR3 is 12 amino acids long. Trimming removed 8 bases from V and 3 bases from J; junction bases left unmatched: 7. Germline lookup yields CDR1 SQVTM and CDR2 ANQGSEA. Method: immunoSEQ multiplex PCR; TCRdb's copy keeps in-frame clones and lacks some. The table lists 20,000 to 25,000 clones, roughly 64% of them singletons. Study results and caveats: Different pieces of the same tissue went to different assays, confounding technical variation with intratumor heterogeneity.

This sequence was found in a human donor with non-small cell lung cancer. This chain connects TRBV29-1 to TRBJ2-7, with 7 bases aligning to TRBD1. The sequenced sample was lung tumor tissue. The CDR3 sequence is CSIGQAHYEQYF. The CDR3 bases are TGCAGCATCGGACAGGCCCACTACGAGCAGTACTTC.